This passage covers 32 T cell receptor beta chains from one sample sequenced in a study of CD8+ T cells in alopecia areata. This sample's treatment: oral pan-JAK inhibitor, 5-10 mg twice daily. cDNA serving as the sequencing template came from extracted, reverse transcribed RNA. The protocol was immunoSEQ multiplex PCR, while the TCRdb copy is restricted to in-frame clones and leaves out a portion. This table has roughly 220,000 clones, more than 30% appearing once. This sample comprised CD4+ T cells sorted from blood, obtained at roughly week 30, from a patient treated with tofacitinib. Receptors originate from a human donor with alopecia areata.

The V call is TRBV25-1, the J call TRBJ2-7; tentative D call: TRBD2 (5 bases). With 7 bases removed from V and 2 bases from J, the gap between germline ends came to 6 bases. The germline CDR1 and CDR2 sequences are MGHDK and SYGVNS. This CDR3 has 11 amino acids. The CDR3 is CASIGAYEQYF. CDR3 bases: TGTGCCAGCATCGGGGCCTACGAGCAGTACTTC.

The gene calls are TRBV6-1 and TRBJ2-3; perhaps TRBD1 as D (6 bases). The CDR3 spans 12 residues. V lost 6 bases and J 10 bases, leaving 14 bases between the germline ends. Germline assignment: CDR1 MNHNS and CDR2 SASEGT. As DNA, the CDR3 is TGTGCCAGCAGGCCCGAGGGGGTCCCGCAGTATTTT. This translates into CASRPEGVPQYF.

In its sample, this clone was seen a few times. The CDR3 region has the DNA TGTGCCAGCAGCTTAGAGGGAGCCATCTCCTACGAGCAGTACTTC. This encodes CASSLEGAISYEQYF. The chain recombines TRBV7-3 with TRBJ2-7; D may be TRBD2 (5 bases). Looked up from germline, CDR1 is SGHTA and CDR2 is FQGTGA. The CDR3 spans 15 residues. The germline V and J ends were trimmed by 2 bases and 0 bases, with 11 bases remaining between them.

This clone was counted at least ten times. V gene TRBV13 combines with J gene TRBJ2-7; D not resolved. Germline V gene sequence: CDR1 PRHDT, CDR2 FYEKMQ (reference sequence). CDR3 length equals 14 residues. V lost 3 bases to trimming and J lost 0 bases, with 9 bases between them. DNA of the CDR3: TGTGCCAGCAGCTTGTCAATAACCTCCTACGAGCAGTACTTC. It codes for CASSLSITSYEQYF.

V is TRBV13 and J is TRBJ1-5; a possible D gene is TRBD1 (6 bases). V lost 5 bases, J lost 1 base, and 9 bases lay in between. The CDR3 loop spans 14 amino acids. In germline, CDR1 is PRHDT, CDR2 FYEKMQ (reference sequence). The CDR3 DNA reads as TGTGCCAGCAGCGGGAGGGGGAGCAATCAGCCCCAGCATTTT. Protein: CASSGRGSNQPQHF.

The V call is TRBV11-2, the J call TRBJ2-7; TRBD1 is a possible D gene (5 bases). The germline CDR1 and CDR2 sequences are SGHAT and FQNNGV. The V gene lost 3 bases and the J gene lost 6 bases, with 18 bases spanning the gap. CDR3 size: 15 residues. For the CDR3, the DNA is TGTGCCAGCAGCTTGGCCCAACATCAAGGGGCCGAGCAGTACTTC. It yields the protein CASSLAQHQGAEQYF.

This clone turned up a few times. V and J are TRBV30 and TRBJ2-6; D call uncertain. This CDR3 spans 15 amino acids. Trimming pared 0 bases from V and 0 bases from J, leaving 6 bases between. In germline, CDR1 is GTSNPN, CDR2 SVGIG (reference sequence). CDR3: CAWSVRYSGANVLTF. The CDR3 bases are TGTGCCTGGAGTGTACGATACTCTGGGGCCAACGTCCTGACTTTC.

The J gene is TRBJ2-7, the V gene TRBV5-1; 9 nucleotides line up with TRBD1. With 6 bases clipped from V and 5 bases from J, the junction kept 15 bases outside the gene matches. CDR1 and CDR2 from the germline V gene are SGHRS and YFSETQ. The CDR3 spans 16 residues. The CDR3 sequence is CASTLPPGQGKHEQYF. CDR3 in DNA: TGCGCCAGCACCTTACCTCCGGGACAGGGTAAACACGAGCAGTACTTC.

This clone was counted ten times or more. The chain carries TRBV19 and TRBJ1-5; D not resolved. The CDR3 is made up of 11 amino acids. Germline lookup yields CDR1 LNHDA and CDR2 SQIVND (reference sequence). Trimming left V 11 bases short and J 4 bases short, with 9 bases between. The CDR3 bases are TGTGCCGCGGGGTCGAATCAGCCCCAGCATTTT. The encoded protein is CAAGSNQPQHF. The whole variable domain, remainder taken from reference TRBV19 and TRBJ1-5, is DGGITQSPKYLFRKEGQNVTLSCEQNLNHDAMYWYRQDPGQGLRLIYYSQIVNDFQKGDIAEGYSVSREKKESFPLTVTSAQKNPTAFYLCAAGSNQPQHFGDGTRLSIL.

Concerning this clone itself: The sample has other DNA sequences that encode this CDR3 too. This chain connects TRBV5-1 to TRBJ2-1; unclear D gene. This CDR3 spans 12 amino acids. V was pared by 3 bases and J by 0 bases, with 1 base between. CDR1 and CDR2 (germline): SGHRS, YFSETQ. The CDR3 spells CASSYSYNEQFF. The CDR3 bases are TGCGCCAGCAGCTACTCCTACAATGAGCAGTTCTTC. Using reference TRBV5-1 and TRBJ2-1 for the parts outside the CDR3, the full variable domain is KAGVTQTPRYLIKTRGQQVTLSCSPISGHRSVSWYQQTPGQGLQFLFEYFSETQRNKGNFPGRFSGRQFSNSRSEMNVSTLELGDSALYLCASSYSYNEQFFGPGTRLTVL.

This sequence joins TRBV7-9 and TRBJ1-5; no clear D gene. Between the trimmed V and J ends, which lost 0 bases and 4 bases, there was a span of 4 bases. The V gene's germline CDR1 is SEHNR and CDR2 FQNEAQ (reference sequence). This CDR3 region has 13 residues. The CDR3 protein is CASSLALNQPQHF. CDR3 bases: TGTGCCAGCAGCTTAGCATTGAATCAGCCCCAGCATTTT.

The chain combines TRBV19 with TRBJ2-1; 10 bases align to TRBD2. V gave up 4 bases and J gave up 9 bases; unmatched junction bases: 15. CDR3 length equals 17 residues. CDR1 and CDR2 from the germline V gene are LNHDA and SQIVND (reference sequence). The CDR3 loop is CASSNGLGPSGSGEQFF. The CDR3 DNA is TGTGCCAGTAGTAATGGTCTCGGGCCTAGCGGGAGCGGTGAGCAGTTCTTC.

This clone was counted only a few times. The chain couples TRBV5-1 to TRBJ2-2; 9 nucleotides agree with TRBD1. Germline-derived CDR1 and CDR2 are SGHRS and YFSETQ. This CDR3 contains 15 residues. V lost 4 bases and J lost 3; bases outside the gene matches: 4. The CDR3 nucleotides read TGCGCCAGCAGCCTGACAGGGGGATACACCGGGGAGCTGTTTTTT. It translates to CASSLTGGYTGELFF.

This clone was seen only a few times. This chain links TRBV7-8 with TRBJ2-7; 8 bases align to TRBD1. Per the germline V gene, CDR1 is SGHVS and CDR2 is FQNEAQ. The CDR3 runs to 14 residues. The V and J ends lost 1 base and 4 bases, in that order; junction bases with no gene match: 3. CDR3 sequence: CASSLVQGAYEQYF. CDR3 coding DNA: TGTGCCAGCAGCTTAGTCCAGGGGGCTTACGAGCAGTACTTC.

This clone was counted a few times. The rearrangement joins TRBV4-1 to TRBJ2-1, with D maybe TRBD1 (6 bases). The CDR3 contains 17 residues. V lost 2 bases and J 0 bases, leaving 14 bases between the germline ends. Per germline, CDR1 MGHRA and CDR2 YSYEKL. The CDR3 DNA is TGCGCCAGCAGCCAACCCCCAGGGGCTAGCTCCTACAATGAGCAGTTCTTC. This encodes CASSQPPGASSYNEQFF.

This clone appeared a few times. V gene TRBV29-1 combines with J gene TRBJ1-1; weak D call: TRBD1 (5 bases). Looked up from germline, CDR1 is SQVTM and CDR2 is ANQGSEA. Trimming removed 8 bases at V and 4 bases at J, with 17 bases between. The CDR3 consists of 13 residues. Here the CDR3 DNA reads TGCAGCTCTAGACAGCTCCTAACCACTGAAGCTTTCTTT. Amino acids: CSSRQLLTTEAFF.

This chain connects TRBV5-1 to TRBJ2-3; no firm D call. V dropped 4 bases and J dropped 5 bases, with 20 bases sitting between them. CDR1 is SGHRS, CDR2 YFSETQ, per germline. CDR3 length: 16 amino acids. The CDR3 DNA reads TGCGCCAGCAGCCCTAACACCTTGGGTCCGCAAGATACGCAGTATTTT. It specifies CASSPNTLGPQDTQYF. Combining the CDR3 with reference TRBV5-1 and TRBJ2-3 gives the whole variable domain KAGVTQTPRYLIKTRGQQVTLSCSPISGHRSVSWYQQTPGQGLQFLFEYFSETQRNKGNFPGRFSGRQFSNSRSEMNVSTLELGDSALYLCASSPNTLGPQDTQYFGPGTRLTVL.

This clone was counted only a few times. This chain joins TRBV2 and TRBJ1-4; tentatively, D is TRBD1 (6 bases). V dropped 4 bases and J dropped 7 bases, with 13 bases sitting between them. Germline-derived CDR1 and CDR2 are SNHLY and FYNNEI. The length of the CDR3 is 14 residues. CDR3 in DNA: TGTGCCAGCAGTGCAGGGGATGTTCGTGAAAAACTGTTTTTT. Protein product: CASSAGDVREKLFF.

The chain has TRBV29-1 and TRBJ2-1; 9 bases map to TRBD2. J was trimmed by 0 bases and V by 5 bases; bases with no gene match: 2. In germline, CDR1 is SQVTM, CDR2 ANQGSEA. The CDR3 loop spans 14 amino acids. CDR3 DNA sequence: TGCAGCGTTATAGCGGGAGACTCCTACAATGAGCAGTTCTTC. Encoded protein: CSVIAGDSYNEQFF.

The CDR3 loop is CAWSVTSNTEAFF. The CDR3 DNA reads as TGTGCCTGGAGTGTAACCTCTAACACTGAAGCTTTCTTT. The gene calls are TRBV30 and TRBJ1-1; the D is unclear. The germline V gene encodes CDR1 GTSNPN and CDR2 SVGIG (reference sequence). Trimming shortened V by 0 bases and J by 2 bases, and 7 bases separated the two germline ends. The CDR3 spans 13 residues.

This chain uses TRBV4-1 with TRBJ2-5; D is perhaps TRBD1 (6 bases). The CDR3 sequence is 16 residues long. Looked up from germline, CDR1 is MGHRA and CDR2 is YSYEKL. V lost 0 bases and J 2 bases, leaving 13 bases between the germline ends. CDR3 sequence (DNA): TGCGCCAGCAGCCAAGATCTGGGCAGGGGTCAAGAGACCCAGTACTTC. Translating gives CASSQDLGRGQETQYF.

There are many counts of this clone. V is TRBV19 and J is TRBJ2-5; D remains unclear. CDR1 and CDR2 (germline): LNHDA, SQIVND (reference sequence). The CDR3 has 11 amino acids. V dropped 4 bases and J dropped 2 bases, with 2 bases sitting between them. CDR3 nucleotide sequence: TGTGCCAGTAGTAGTCAAGAGACCCAGTACTTC. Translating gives CASSSQETQYF.

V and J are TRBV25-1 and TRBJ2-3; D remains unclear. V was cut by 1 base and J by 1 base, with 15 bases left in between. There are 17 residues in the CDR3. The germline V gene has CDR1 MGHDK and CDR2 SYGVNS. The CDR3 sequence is CASSEFNNADGTDTQYF. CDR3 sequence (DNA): TGTGCCAGCAGTGAATTCAACAACGCAGATGGCACAGATACGCAGTATTTT.

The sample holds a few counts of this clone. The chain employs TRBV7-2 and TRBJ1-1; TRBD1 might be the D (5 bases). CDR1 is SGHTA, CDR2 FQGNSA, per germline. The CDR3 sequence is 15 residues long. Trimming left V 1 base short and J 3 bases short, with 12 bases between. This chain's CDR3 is CASSLGAGRDTEAFF. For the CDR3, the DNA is TGTGCCAGCAGCTTAGGTGCAGGGAGGGACACTGAAGCTTTCTTT.

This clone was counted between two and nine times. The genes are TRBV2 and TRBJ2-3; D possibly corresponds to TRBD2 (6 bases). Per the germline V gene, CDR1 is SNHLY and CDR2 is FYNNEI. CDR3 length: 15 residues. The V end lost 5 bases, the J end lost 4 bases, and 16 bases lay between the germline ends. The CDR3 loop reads CASSLRLVSADTQYF. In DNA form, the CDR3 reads TGTGCCAGCAGTCTCAGACTAGTGTCGGCAGATACGCAGTATTTT.

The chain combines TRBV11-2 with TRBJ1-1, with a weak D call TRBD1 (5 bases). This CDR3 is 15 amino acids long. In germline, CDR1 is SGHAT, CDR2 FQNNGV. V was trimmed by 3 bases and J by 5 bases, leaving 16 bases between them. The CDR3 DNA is TGTGCCAGCAGCTTCCCCATCGGGGGGAATACTGAAGCTTTCTTT. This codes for CASSFPIGGNTEAFF.

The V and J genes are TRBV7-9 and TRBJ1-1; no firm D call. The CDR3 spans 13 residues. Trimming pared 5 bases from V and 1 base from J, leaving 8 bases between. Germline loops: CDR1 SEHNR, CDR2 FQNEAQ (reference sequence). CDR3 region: CASSAGRNTEAFF. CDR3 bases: TGTGCCAGCAGCGCCGGGCGGAACACTGAAGCTTTCTTT.

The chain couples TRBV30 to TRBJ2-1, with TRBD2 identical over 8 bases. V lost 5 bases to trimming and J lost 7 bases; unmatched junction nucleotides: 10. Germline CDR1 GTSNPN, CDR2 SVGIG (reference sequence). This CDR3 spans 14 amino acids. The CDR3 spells CAWDVGTSLNEQFF. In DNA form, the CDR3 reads TGTGCCTGGGATGTCGGGACTAGTCTAAATGAGCAGTTCTTC.

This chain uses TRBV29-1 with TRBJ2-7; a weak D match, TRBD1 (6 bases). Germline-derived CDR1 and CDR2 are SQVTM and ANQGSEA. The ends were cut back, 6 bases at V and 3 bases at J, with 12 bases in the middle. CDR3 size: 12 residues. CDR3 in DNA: TGCAGCGTCCGGACAGATTACTACGAGCAGTACTTC. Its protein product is CSVRTDYYEQYF.

DNA of the CDR3: TGTGCCTGGAGACCGACTCCCCATACGCAGTATTTT. Amino acid sequence: CAWRPTPHTQYF. The chain uses TRBV30 and TRBJ2-3; no reliable D call. The V end was cut by 3 bases, the J end by 7 bases, with 11 bases between. The CDR3 has 12 residues. CDR1 GTSNPN and CDR2 SVGIG come from the germline V gene (reference sequence).

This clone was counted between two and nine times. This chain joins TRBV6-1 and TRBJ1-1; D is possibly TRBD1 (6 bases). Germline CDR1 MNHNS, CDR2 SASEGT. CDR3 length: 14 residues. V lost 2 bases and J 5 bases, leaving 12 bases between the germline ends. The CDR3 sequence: CASSEYTGRTEAFF. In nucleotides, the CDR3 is TGTGCCAGCAGTGAATACACAGGGAGGACTGAAGCTTTCTTT.

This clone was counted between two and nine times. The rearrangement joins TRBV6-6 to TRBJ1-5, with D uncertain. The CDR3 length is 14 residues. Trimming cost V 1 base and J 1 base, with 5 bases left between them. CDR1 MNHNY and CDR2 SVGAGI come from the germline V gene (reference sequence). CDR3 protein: CASSYLVSNQPQHF. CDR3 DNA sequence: TGTGCCAGCAGTTACTTGGTGAGCAATCAGCCCCAGCATTTT.